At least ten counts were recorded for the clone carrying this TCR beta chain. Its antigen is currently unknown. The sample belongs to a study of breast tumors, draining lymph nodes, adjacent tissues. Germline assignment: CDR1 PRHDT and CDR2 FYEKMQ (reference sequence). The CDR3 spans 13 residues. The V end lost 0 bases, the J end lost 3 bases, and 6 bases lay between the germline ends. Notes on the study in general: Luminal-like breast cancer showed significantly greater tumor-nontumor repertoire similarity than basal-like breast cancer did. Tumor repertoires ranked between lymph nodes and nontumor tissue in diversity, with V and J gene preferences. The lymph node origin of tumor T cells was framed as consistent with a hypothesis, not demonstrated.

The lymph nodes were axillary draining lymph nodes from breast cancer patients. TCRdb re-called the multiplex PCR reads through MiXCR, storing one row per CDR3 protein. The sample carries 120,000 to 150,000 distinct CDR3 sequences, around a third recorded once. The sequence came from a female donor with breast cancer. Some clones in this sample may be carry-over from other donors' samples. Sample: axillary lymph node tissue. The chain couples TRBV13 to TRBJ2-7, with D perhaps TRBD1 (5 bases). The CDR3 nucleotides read TGTGCCAGCAGCTTAGGGGACAACTACGAGCAGTACGTC. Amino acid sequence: CASSLGDNYEQYV.